This record concerns one T cell receptor (beta chain) sequence. Its target antigen remains unknown. Per-nucleotide qualities are absent, and no much larger clonotype sits a single base away. To prepare the library, multiplex PCR was applied. TCRdb records Illumina HiSeq 4000 as the sequencer. iRepertoire HTBI primers and Arm-PCR amplification of CDR3 regions were used to construct TCR beta libraries. Before sequencing, the PCR products underwent gel purification. In the paper's pipeline: Gene usage analysis of CDR3 amino acid clonotypes relied on the approximately 68 TRBV and more than twelve TRBJ segments identified across samples. COPE and FqMerger were used to merge filtered high-quality paired reads into contigs. BLAST was used to align contigs to IMGT TRBV, TRBD and TRBJ reference genes, with CDR3 defined following IMGT. Any clonotype with a frequency above 0.1% was counted as a highly expanded clone. Shannon entropy was used to measure repertoire diversity, and the Gini coefficient was used to measure V-J evenness. Public clonotypes were defined as clonotypes shared by more than one individual. TCRdb redid the processing of the public reads, applying fastp at Q25 and MiXCR, and retained in-frame beta chains. Each record represents a unique CDR3 protein, reported with the most common genes and DNA among its rows. The authors' filters were not applied to this entry. The sample contains around 340,000 distinct CDR3 sequences, about 20% of them found a single time. Of the sample, 29% falls within the top ten clones.

This specimen comes from a study of regulatory T cells in long-lasting Graves disease (dated by TCRdb to the early 2020s). Concerning the study at large: Persistent Graves' disease was defined as persistently positive TSH receptor autoantibodies together with antithyroid drug treatment for over 5 years. The study was conducted in China and was registered as a clinical trial. Antithyroid drugs had been taken for approximately 10 years on average by persistent Graves' disease patients in the clinical cohort. TCR sequencing covered some 13 persistent and approximately 20 newly diagnosed Graves' disease patients, some 33 samples in total. Persistent Graves' disease patients were compared with newly diagnosed Graves' disease patients by peripheral blood TCR sequencing and RNA sequencing. Beyond this particular receptor, the publication reports: As a limitation, the authors acknowledged that the small sample size may reduce accuracy. Only peripheral blood was studied, because thyroid tissue, the primary lesion, was inaccessible. Preferential use of TRBV28, TRBJ1-2 and TRBJ2-5 was observed in persistent disease, whereas TRBV20-1 and TRBJ2-1 were favored in newly diagnosed disease. Sequencing and analysis were limited to the TCR beta chain. More public clonotypes were shared among persistent patients (approximately 3,000) than among newly diagnosed patients (roughly 1,000). Persistent Graves' disease patients showed lower TCR Shannon entropy and fewer highly expanded clones than newly diagnosed patients, suggesting clonal expansion.

This sample's time point label indicates: persistent/refractory GD, antithyroid drugs over 5 years with positive TRAb. For both TCR sequencing and RNA sequencing, RNA was extracted from PBMCs using TRIzol. Graves' disease was diagnosed according to American Thyroid Association guidelines. Patients for the study were recruited at an endocrinology department in Xi'an, China. Each patient gave roughly 10 milliliters of peripheral blood, collected in an EDTA anticoagulant tube. Ficoll Paque Plus density gradient separation was used to isolate PBMCs, and no further T cell sorting was performed. An Agilent 2100 Bioanalyzer and agarose gel were used to check RNA quality, and a NanoDrop 2000 was used to measure RNA concentration. The germline V gene (reference sequence) supplies CDR1 GTSNPN and CDR2 SVGIG. Trimming at the junction amounts to 3 bases on V and 5 bases on J, and the germline ends lie 15 bases apart. Including the terminal cysteine and phenylalanine, the CDR3 comprises 14 residues. Just the 42-base CDR3 DNA is kept, in frame starting at base 1.

The receptor was isolated from a female donor with Graves disease. The sample here was peripheral blood mononuclear cells (PBMCs), taken when the disease was refractory, from a patient treated with antithyroid drugs. The chain employs TRBV30 and TRBJ2-3; a weak D assignment points to TRBD1 (6 bases agree). The CDR3 protein sequence reads: CAWRGATPGDTQYF. DNA sequence: TGTGCCTGGAGGGGGGCAACACCAGGAGATACGCAGTATTTT.